This T cell receptor beta chain was found in a study of cytomegalovirus exposure and HLA in healthy donors. With 60 Vbeta and 13 Jbeta primers, the PCR was carried out. Assay used: immunoSEQ multiplex PCR; TCRdb lists only in-frame clones, some missing. The repertoire consists of more than 45,000 clones, with about 82% occurring once and the leading ten covering approximately 1.4%. The V and J ends lost 4 bases and 0 bases, in that order; junction bases with no gene match: 7. Per the germline V gene, CDR1 is SGHTS and CDR2 is YDEGEE. The CDR3 runs to 16 residues. The TCR was taken from a man between 25 and 39 years old in good health and CMV-seronegative. The rearrangement uses TRBV5-8 and TRBJ2-3, with 8 bases aligning to TRBD1. The source material was PBMCs. CDR3 loop: CASSTGQGRSTDTQYF. CDR3 bases: TGTGCCAGCAGCACAGGACAGGGAAGGAGCACAGATACGCAGTATTTT.